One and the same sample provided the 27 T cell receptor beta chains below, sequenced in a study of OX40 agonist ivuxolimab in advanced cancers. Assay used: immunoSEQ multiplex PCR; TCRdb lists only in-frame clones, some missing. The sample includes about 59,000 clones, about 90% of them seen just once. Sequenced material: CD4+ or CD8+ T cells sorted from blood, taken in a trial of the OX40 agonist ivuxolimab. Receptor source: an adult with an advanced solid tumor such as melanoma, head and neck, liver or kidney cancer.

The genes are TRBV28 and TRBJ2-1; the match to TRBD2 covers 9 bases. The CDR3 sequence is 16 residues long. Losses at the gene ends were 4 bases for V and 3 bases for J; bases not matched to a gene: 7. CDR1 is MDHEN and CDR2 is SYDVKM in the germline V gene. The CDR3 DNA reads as TGTGCCAGCAGTTCCTTAGCGGGAGAAGTCTACAATGAGCAGTTCTTC. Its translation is CASSSLAGEVYNEQFF.

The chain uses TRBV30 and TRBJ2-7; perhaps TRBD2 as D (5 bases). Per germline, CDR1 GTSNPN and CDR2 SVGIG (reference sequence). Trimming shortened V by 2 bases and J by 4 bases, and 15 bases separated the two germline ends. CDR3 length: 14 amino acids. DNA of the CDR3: TGTGCCTGGAGTCGCTGGGGAGTTTATTACGAGCAGTACTTC. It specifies CAWSRWGVYYEQYF.

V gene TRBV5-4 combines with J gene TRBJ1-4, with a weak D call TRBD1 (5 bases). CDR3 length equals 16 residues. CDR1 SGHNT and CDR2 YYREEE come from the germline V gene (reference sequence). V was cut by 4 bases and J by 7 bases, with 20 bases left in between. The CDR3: CASSPGGGVTSEKLFF. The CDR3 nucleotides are TGTGCCAGCAGCCCTGGAGGAGGGGTAACGAGTGAAAAACTGTTTTTT. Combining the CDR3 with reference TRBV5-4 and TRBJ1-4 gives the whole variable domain ETGVTQSPTHLIKTRGQQVTLRCSSQSGHNTVSWYQQALGQGPQFIFQYYREEENGRGNFPPRFSGLQFPNYSSELNVNALELDDSALYLCASSPGGGVTSEKLFFGSGTQLSVL.

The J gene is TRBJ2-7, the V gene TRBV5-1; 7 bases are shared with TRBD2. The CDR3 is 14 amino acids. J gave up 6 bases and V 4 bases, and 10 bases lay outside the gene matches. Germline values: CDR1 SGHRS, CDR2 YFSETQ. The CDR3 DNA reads TGCGCCAGCAGCCCCTACCTGGGAGGGTCCGAGCAGTACTTC. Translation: CASSPYLGGSEQYF.

The CDR3 region is CASSRLAGSYNEQFF. CDR3 DNA sequence: TGTGCCAGCAGCCGTCTAGCGGGATCCTACAATGAGCAGTTCTTC. This chain links TRBV5-4 with TRBJ2-1, with TRBD2 identical over 9 bases. Germline V gene sequence: CDR1 SGHNT, CDR2 YYREEE (reference sequence). J was trimmed by 1 base and V by 4 bases; bases with no gene match: 3. The CDR3 is made up of 15 amino acids. The entire variable domain, with the rest obtained from reference TRBV5-4 and TRBJ2-1, is as follows: ETGVTQSPTHLIKTRGQQVTLRCSSQSGHNTVSWYQQALGQGPQFIFQYYREEENGRGNFPPRFSGLQFPNYSSELNVNALELDDSALYLCASSRLAGSYNEQFFGPGTRLTVL.

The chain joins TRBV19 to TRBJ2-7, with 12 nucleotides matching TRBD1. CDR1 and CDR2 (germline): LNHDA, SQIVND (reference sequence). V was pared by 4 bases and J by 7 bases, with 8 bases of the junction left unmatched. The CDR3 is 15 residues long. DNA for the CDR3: TGTGCCAGTAGTACAAAGGGGACAGGGGGCAAAGAGCAGTACTTC. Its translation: CASSTKGTGGKEQYF.

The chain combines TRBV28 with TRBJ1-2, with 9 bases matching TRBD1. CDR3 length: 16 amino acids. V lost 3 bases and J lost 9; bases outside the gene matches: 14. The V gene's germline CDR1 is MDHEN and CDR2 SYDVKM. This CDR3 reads CASSFLPGTGFLRYTF. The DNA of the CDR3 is TGTGCCAGCAGTTTCTTACCTGGGACAGGGTTTCTTCGCTACACCTTC.

In nucleotides, the CDR3 is TGTGCCAGTAGTATAAGGGGGACTAGCGGTAGCTCCTACGAGCAGTACTTC. Its protein product is CASSIRGTSGSSYEQYF. The chain links TRBV19 to TRBJ2-7; 11 positions agree with TRBD2. CDR1 LNHDA and CDR2 SQIVND come from the germline V gene (reference sequence). V shed 2 bases, J shed 0 bases, and the junction held 6 bases outside the gene matches. The length of the CDR3 is 17 residues.

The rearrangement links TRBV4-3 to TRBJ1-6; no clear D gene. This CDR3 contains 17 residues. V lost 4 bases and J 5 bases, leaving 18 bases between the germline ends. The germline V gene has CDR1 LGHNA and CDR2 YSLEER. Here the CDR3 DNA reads TGCGCCAGCAGCCGAGCCGACTATGCCCTGCATAATTCACCCCTCCACTTT. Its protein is CASSRADYALHNSPLHF.

The CDR3 DNA is TGCGCCAGCAGCTCCGGGACAGGGCCCTACGAGCAGTACTTC. Amino acids: CASSSGTGPYEQYF. This chain uses TRBV5-1 with TRBJ2-7, with TRBD1 identical over 9 bases. The ends lost 3 bases at V and 2 bases at J; junction bases unmatched: 3. The germline V gene encodes CDR1 SGHRS and CDR2 YFSETQ. This CDR3 has 14 amino acids.

As DNA, the CDR3 is TGCGCCAGCAGCTGGACAGGGTTCAGCTCCTATAATTCACCCCTCCACTTT. Residues: CASSWTGFSSYNSPLHF. The chain carries TRBV5-1 and TRBJ1-6, with 8 bases identical to TRBD1. CDR1 and CDR2 (germline): SGHRS, YFSETQ. J gave up 0 bases and V 3 bases, and 5 bases lay outside the gene matches. This CDR3 contains 17 residues.

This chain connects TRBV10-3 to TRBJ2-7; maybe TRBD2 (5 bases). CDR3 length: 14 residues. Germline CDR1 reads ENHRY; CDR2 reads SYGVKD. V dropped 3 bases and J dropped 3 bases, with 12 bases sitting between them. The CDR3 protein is CAISEGLANYEQYF. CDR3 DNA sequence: TGTGCCATCAGTGAAGGTCTAGCTAACTACGAGCAGTACTTC.

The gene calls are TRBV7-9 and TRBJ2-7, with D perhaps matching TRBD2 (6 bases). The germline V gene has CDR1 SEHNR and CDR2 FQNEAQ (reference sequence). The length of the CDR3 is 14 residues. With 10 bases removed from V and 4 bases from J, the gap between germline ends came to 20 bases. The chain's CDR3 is CATNPLALAYEQYF. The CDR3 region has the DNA TGTGCCACCAACCCCCTAGCGCTGGCATACGAGCAGTACTTC.

The CDR3 loop is CASSEGWGRDEQFF. The CDR3 DNA is TGCGCCAGCAGTGAGGGATGGGGTCGGGATGAGCAGTTCTTC. The rearrangement links TRBV10-1 to TRBJ2-1; no clear D. This CDR3 has 14 residues. The V end lost 2 bases, the J end lost 8 bases, and 13 bases lay between the germline ends. Germline V gene sequence: CDR1 WNHNN, CDR2 SYGVQD (reference sequence).

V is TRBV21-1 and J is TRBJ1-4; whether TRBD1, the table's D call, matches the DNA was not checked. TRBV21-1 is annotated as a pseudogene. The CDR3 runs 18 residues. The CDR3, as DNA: TGTGCCAGCAGCTCTCCCGGGACAGTTGTTGCAACTAATGAAAAACTGTTTTTT. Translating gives CASSSPGTVVATNEKLFF.

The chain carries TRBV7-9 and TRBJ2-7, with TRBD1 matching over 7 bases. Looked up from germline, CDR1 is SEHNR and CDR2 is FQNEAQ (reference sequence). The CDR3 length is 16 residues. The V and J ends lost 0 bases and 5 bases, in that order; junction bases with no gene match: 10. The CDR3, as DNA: TGTGCCAGCAGCTTAGCCCTCAGGGGGAGAAGGGACGAGCAGTACTTC. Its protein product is CASSLALRGRRDEQYF.

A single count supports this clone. CDR3 loop: CASRPQGLVAANEQFF. The DNA for the CDR3 is TGTGCCAGTAGACCGCAGGGGTTGGTGGCGGCCAATGAGCAGTTCTTC. The rearrangement links TRBV19 to TRBJ2-1; D is possibly TRBD1 (6 bases). V dropped 6 bases and J dropped 6 bases, with 21 bases sitting between them. Germline lookup yields CDR1 LNHDA and CDR2 SQIVND (reference sequence). CDR3 size: 16 residues.

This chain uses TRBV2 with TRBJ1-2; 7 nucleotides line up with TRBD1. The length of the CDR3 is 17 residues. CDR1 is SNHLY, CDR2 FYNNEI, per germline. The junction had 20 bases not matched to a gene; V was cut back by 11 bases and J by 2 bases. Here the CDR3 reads CAGLLTGIRELNYGYTF. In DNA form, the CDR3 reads TGTGCCGGATTGTTGACAGGGATTAGAGAACTGAACTATGGCTACACCTTC.

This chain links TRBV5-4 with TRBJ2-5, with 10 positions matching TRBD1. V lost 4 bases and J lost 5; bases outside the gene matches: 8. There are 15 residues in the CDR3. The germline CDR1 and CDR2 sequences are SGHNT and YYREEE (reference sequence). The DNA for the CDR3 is TGTGCCAGCAGCCGGGACAGGGGACTATTGGAGACCCAGTACTTC. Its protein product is CASSRDRGLLETQYF.

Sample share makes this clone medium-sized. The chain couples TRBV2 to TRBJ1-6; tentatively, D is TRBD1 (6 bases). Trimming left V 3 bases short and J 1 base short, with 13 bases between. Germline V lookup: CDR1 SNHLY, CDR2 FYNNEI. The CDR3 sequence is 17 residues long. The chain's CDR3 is CASSDGLGGSYNSPLHF. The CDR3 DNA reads TGTGCCAGCAGTGATGGCTTAGGGGGATCCTATAATTCACCCCTCCACTTT.

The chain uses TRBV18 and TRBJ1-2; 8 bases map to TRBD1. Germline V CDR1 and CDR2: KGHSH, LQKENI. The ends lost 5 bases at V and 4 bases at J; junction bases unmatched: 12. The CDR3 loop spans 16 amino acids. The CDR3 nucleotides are TGTGCCAGCTCAGACGAAACGACAGGGGCCGCCTATGGCTACACCTTC. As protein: CASSDETTGAAYGYTF. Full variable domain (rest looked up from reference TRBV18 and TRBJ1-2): NAGVMQNPRHLVRRRGQEARLRCSPMKGHSHVYWYRQLPEEGLKFMVYLQKENIIDESGMPKERFSAEFPKEGPSILRIQQVVRGDSAAYFCASSDETTGAAYGYTFGSGTRLTVV.

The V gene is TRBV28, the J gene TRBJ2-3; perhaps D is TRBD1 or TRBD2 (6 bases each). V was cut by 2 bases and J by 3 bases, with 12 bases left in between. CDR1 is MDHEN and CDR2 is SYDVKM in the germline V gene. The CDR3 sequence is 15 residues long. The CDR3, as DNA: TGTGCCAGCAGTTTAGCACAGGGAGGTACAGATACGCAGTATTTT. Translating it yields CASSLAQGGTDTQYF.

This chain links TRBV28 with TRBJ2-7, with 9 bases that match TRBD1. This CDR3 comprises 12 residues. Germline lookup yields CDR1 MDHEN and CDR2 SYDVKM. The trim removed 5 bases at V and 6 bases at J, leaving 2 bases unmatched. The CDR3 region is CASSQTGGEQYF. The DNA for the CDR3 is TGTGCCAGCAGTCAGACAGGGGGCGAGCAGTACTTC.

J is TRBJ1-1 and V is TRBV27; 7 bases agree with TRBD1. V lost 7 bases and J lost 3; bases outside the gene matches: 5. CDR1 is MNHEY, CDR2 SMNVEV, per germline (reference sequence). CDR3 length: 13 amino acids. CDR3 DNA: TGTGCCAGCAACAAGGACAGGTACACTGAAGCTTTCTTT. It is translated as CASNKDRYTEAFF.

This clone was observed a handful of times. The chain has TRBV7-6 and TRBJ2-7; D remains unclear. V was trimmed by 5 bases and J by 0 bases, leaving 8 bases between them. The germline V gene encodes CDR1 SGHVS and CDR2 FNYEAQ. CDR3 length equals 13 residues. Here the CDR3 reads CASSPGGSYEQYF. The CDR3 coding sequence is TGTGCCAGCAGCCCCGGCGGCTCCTACGAGCAGTACTTC.

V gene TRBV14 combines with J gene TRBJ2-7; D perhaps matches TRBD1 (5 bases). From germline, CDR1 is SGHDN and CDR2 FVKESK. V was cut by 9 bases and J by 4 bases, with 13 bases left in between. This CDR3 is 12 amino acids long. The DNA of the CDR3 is TGTGCCAGATGGAACAGGTCTTACGAGCAGTACTTC. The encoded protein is CARWNRSYEQYF.

The CDR3 is CASSLEIGTRAYEQYF. The CDR3 bases are TGCGCCAGCAGCTTGGAAATAGGCACTAGAGCCTACGAGCAGTACTTC. The chain couples TRBV5-1 to TRBJ2-7; maybe TRBD2 (5 bases). The CDR3 sequence is 16 residues long. Deletions cut 0 bases from V and 2 bases from J, with 15 bases between. Germline CDR1 is SGHRS and CDR2 is YFSETQ. The full variable domain, completed using reference TRBV5-1 and TRBJ2-7, is KAGVTQTPRYLIKTRGQQVTLSCSPISGHRSVSWYQQTPGQGLQFLFEYFSETQRNKGNFPGRFSGRQFSNSRSEMNVSTLELGDSALYLCASSLEIGTRAYEQYFGPGTRLTVT.